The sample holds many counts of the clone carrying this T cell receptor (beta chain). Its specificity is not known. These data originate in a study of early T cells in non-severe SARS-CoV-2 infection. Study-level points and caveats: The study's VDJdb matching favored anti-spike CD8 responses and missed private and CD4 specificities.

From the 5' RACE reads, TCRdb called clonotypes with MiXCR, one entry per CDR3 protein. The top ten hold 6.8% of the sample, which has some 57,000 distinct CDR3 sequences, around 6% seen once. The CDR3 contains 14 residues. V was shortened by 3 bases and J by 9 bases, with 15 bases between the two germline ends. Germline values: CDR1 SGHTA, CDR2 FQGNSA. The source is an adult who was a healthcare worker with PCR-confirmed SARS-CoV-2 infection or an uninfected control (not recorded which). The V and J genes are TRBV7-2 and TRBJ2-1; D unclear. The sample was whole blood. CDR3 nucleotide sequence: TGTGCCAGCAGCTTTGGGCCCTCCTCGGGTGAGCAGTTCTTC. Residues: CASSFGPSSGEQFF.